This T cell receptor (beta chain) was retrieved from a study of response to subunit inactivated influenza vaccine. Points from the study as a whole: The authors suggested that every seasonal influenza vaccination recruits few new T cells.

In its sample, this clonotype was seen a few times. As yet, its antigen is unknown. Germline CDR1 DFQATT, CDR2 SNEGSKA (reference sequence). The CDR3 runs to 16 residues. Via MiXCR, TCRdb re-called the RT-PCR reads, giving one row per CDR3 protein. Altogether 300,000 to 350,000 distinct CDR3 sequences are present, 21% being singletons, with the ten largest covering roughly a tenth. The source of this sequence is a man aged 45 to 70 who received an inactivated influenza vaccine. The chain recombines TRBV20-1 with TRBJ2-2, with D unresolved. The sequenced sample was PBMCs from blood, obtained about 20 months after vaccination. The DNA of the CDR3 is TGCAGCACACATAAGGGCGAAGGGCGGAACACCGGGGAGCTGTTTTTT. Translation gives CSTHKGEGRNTGELFF.